The 30 T cell receptor beta chains in this list originate from one sample, sequenced in a study of vaccination effects on CD4 cells after COVID-19. Sequencing was preceded by expansion of antigen-specific CD4+ T cells with viral peptide pools in the ViraFEST assay. Following an approximately ten-day culture, CD4+ T cells were purified. The cohort was immunized with two doses of either the BNT162b2 or mRNA-1273 vaccine. The data were produced by immunoSEQ multiplex PCR, yet TCRdb's version contains in-frame clones alone and is incomplete. The data show fewer than 80,000 clones, with around 70% seen just once and less than 2% held by the top ten. These TCRs' antigens remain unknown. The sample in question was CD4+ T cells from PBMCs cultured with HCoV-229E spike peptides, obtained after COVID-19 vaccination. The receptors were sampled from a human donor who received a COVID-19 vaccine.

This clone was picked up a small number of times. J is TRBJ1-2 and V is TRBV7-2; tentative D call: TRBD1 (5 bases). This CDR3 is 15 amino acids long. The germline V gene has CDR1 SGHTA and CDR2 FQGNSA. The ends were cut back, 4 bases at V and 7 bases at J, with 19 bases in the middle. CDR3 sequence (DNA): TGTGCCAGCAGCTCCACGCGTGGGGGGGAGTTTGGCTACACCTTC. Its translation: CASSSTRGGEFGYTF.

J is TRBJ2-2 and V is TRBV5-8, with D unclear. Germline-derived CDR1 and CDR2 are SGHTS and YDEGEE. There are 15 residues in the CDR3. Trimming cost V 2 bases and J 0 bases, with 8 bases left between them. CDR3 sequence: CASSLYRPNTGELFF. The CDR3 DNA follows: TGTGCCAGCAGCTTATACCGACCGAACACCGGGGAGCTGTTTTTT.

The chain employs TRBV6-6 and TRBJ1-5, with D possibly TRBD1 on 5 matching bases. V was cut by 7 bases and J by 8 bases, with 15 bases left in between. Germline loops: CDR1 MNHNY, CDR2 SVGAGI (reference sequence). The CDR3 runs 13 residues. For the CDR3, the DNA is TGTGCCAGCACCGCGAGGCAGGGCAAGCCCCAGCATTTT. Translated, it gives CASTARQGKPQHF.

The chain has TRBV3-1 (or the pseudogene TRBV3-2) and TRBJ1-5; 12 positions match TRBD1. Germline V gene sequence: CDR1 LGHDT, CDR2 YNNKEL (reference sequence). The CDR3 is 18 residues long. V gave up 2 bases and J gave up 6 bases; unmatched junction bases: 11. The CDR3, as DNA: TGTGCCAGCAGCCAAACCGGGACAGGGGGCTGGAGTAGTCAGCCCCAGCATTTT. Encoded protein: CASSQTGTGGWSSQPQHF.

This clone was seen a handful of times. This chain connects TRBV2 to TRBJ1-6, with 8 bases fitting TRBD1. In germline, CDR1 is SNHLY, CDR2 FYNNEI. The CDR3 runs 18 residues. V was clipped by 6 bases and J by 8 bases; unmatched bases: 18. As DNA, the CDR3 is TGTGCCAGCAGGAGGGACAGGATCCTGGGGGTTCGGGATTCACCCCTCCACTTT. Amino acid sequence: CASRRDRILGVRDSPLHF.

This chain connects TRBV5-4 to TRBJ1-4; 9 nucleotides agree with TRBD1. The germline gives CDR1 SGHNT, CDR2 YYREEE (reference sequence). V trimming: 4 bases; J trimming: 7 bases; junction bases outside the gene matches: 14. The CDR3 extends over 17 amino acids. The CDR3 sequence: CASSGIPNTGGFEKLFF. In DNA, the CDR3 is TGTGCCAGCAGCGGGATACCCAATACAGGGGGCTTTGAAAAACTGTTTTTT. The whole variable domain, remainder taken from reference TRBV5-4 and TRBJ1-4, is ETGVTQSPTHLIKTRGQQVTLRCSSQSGHNTVSWYQQALGQGPQFIFQYYREEENGRGNFPPRFSGLQFPNYSSELNVNALELDDSALYLCASSGIPNTGGFEKLFFGSGTQLSVL.

V is TRBV5-5 and J is TRBJ2-2, with D tentatively TRBD1 (6 bases). The ends were cut back, 3 bases at V and 4 bases at J, with 13 bases in the middle. The CDR3 extends over 15 amino acids. Germline-derived CDR1 and CDR2 are SGHKS and YYEKEE (reference sequence). CDR3 sequence reads: CASSWGPGSTGELFF. CDR3 bases: TGTGCCAGCAGCTGGGGGCCAGGATCCACCGGGGAGCTGTTTTTT.

This clone was detected only a few times. The V and J genes are TRBV5-1 and TRBJ1-2, with TRBD1 as a possible D gene (5 bases). V dropped 0 bases and J dropped 4 bases, with 10 bases sitting between them. This CDR3 has 14 residues. Germline CDR1 and CDR2: SGHRS and YFSETQ. CDR3 sequence reads: CASSLATGGYGYTF. The CDR3 DNA reads TGCGCCAGCAGCTTGGCAACCGGGGGCTATGGCTACACCTTC.

This chain links TRBV7-6 with TRBJ2-6, with a weak D call TRBD2 (6 bases). The ends were cut back, 3 bases at V and 0 bases at J, with 15 bases in the middle. The germline CDR1 and CDR2 sequences are SGHVS and FNYEAQ. This CDR3 spans 18 amino acids. Here the CDR3 reads CASSLTRDSISGANVLTF. The CDR3, as DNA: TGTGCCAGCAGCTTGACCCGGGACTCCATCTCTGGGGCCAACGTCCTGACTTTC.

The chain combines TRBV7-3 with TRBJ2-4, with D perhaps matching TRBD1 (7 bases). The V end was cut by 2 bases, the J end by 7 bases, with 12 bases between. There are 14 residues in the CDR3. The V gene's germline CDR1 is SGHTA and CDR2 FQGTGA. CDR3 bases: TGTGCCAGCAGCTTAGGGGGGACAGAGAACATTCAGTACTTC. It codes for CASSLGGTENIQYF.

The V and J genes are TRBV18 and TRBJ2-6; no reliable D call. Germline lookup yields CDR1 KGHSH and CDR2 LQKENI. Trimming took 6 bases from V and 0 from J, leaving 3 bases between them. The CDR3 runs to 13 residues. CDR3 DNA sequence: TGTGCCAGCTCTCCCTCTGGGGCCAACGTCCTGACTTTC. As protein: CASSPSGANVLTF.

The chain combines TRBV30 with TRBJ1-1, with D tentatively TRBD1 (6 bases). This CDR3 region has 12 residues. V gave up 2 bases and J gave up 5 bases, with 9 bases separating them. Germline V gene lookup returns CDR1 GTSNPN and CDR2 SVGIG (reference sequence). Here the CDR3 reads CAWSKGGTEAFF. Written as DNA, the CDR3 is TGTGCCTGGAGTAAGGGGGGGACTGAAGCTTTCTTT.

The V and J genes are TRBV24-1 and TRBJ1-1; D is unresolved. V dropped 3 bases and J dropped 1 base, with 5 bases sitting between them. CDR3 length equals 13 residues. Germline assignment: CDR1 KGHDR and CDR2 SFDVKD. CDR3 protein: CATSDKGNTEAFF. Here the CDR3 DNA reads TGTGCCACCAGTGATAAAGGGAACACTGAAGCTTTCTTT.

The count of this clone is one. The V and J genes are TRBV2 and TRBJ2-3; a possible D gene is TRBD2 (6 bases). This CDR3 contains 14 residues. The V gene lost 5 bases and the J gene lost 5 bases, with 14 bases spanning the gap. Germline V gene sequence: CDR1 SNHLY, CDR2 FYNNEI. The chain's CDR3 is CASSRSGGRDTQYF. The CDR3 DNA follows: TGTGCCAGCAGTCGGTCCGGGGGACGAGATACGCAGTATTTT.

This clone has more than one count but fewer than ten. This chain links TRBV4-1 with TRBJ2-7, with TRBD2 identical over 10 bases. CDR1 MGHRA and CDR2 YSYEKL come from the germline V gene. The CDR3 is made up of 15 amino acids. J was trimmed by 4 bases and V by 4 bases; bases with no gene match: 7. The CDR3 sequence is CASSPTSGEKYEQYV. Written as DNA, the CDR3 is TGCGCCAGCAGCCCCACTAGCGGGGAAAAGTACGAGCAGTACGTC.

The J gene is TRBJ1-2, the V gene TRBV30; the D gene is possibly TRBD1 (5 bases). V lost 2 bases and J lost 7, with 8 bases in between. Per germline, CDR1 GTSNPN and CDR2 SVGIG (reference sequence). This CDR3 comprises 11 residues. CDR3 loop: CAWSLGPGYTF. CDR3 DNA sequence: TGTGCCTGGAGTTTGGGACCTGGCTACACCTTC.

This clone has just one count. This chain links TRBV24-1 with TRBJ1-1, with 8 bases lining up with TRBD1. This CDR3 is 17 amino acids long. Germline V CDR1 and CDR2: KGHDR, SFDVKD. J lost 4 bases, V lost 2 bases, and 11 bases had no gene match. CDR3 loop: CATSDSGDRGKTTEAFF. CDR3 in DNA: TGTGCCACCAGTGATTCGGGCGACAGGGGCAAAACCACTGAAGCTTTCTTT.

The chain combines TRBV3-1 (or the pseudogene TRBV3-2) with TRBJ2-1; TRBD2 agrees at 8 bases. The germline CDR1 and CDR2 sequences are LGHDT and YNNKEL (reference sequence). Losses at the gene ends were 0 bases for V and 1 base for J; bases not matched to a gene: 5. The CDR3 runs to 17 residues. The CDR3 DNA reads as TGTGCCAGCAGCCAAGATAGGGGACTAGTATCCTACAATGAGCAGTTCTTC. Amino acid sequence: CASSQDRGLVSYNEQFF.

This clone has just a few counts. The chain uses TRBV5-1 and TRBJ2-1; 14 bases are shared with TRBD2. This CDR3 region has 13 residues. The V gene's germline CDR1 is SGHRS and CDR2 YFSETQ. The V gene end was trimmed by 7 bases and the J gene end by 6 bases; junction bases not matched to a gene: 0. CDR3 sequence (DNA): TGCGCCAGCGGACTAGCGGGGGGCAATGAGCAGTTCTTC. Translated: CASGLAGGNEQFF. Filled out from reference TRBV5-1 and TRBJ2-1, the complete variable domain reads KAGVTQTPRYLIKTRGQQVTLSCSPISGHRSVSWYQQTPGQGLQFLFEYFSETQRNKGNFPGRFSGRQFSNSRSEMNVSTLELGDSALYLCASGLAGGNEQFFGPGTRLTVL.

The CDR3 DNA reads as TGTGCCAGTAGTAGGGGGCGGGATAATGAAAAACTGTTTTTT. The encoded protein is CASSRGRDNEKLFF. The chain is built from TRBV19 and TRBJ1-4; tentative D call: TRBD1 (6 bases). V was shortened by 4 bases and J by 4 bases, with 10 bases between the two germline ends. CDR3 size: 14 residues. The germline V gene has CDR1 LNHDA and CDR2 SQIVND (reference sequence).

This clone has a handful of counts. J is TRBJ2-5 and V is TRBV6-6; 15 nucleotides align to TRBD2. Trimming cost V 7 bases and J 5 bases; bases outside gene matches: 8. The CDR3 is 16 amino acids. Germline V gene lookup returns CDR1 MNHNY and CDR2 SVGAGI (reference sequence). CDR3: CASTKPGLAGGETQYF. The CDR3 DNA is TGTGCCAGCACTAAACCTGGACTAGCGGGGGGGGAGACCCAGTACTTC.

In this sample, this clone turned up a few times. V usage is TRBV27 and J usage is TRBJ2-1; 7 bases agree with TRBD2. CDR3 length: 16 amino acids. V shed 7 bases, J shed 0 bases, and the junction held 9 bases outside the gene matches. The germline V gene encodes CDR1 MNHEY and CDR2 SMNVEV (reference sequence). CDR3 in amino acids: CASTRAGRGSYNEQFF. The CDR3 DNA reads TGTGCCAGCACGAGGGCGGGGAGGGGCTCCTACAATGAGCAGTTCTTC.

The V and J genes are TRBV7-3 and TRBJ2-1; TRBD2 might be the D (6 bases). The CDR3 contains 15 residues. The germline V and J ends were trimmed by 0 bases and 2 bases, with 8 bases remaining between them. The germline CDR1 and CDR2 sequences are SGHTA and FQGTGA. This CDR3 is CASSLTPGAYNEQFF. Here the CDR3 DNA reads TGTGCCAGCAGCTTAACCCCGGGGGCCTACAATGAGCAGTTCTTC.

This clone was recorded a few times. The chain links TRBV27 to TRBJ1-6; no clear D. The CDR3 length is 12 residues. V was pared by 3 bases and J by 7 bases, with 4 bases between. Germline assignment: CDR1 MNHEY and CDR2 SMNVEV (reference sequence). CDR3: CASSFGNSPLHF. The CDR3, as DNA: TGTGCCAGCAGTTTTGGGAATTCACCCCTCCACTTT.

This chain uses TRBV5-1 with TRBJ2-3; D is tentatively TRBD1 or TRBD2 (6 bases each). CDR3 length: 15 residues. V dropped 2 bases and J dropped 0 bases, with 10 bases sitting between them. The germline V gene encodes CDR1 SGHRS and CDR2 YFSETQ. CDR3 amino acids: CASSFPGASTDTQYF. The CDR3 coding sequence is TGCGCCAGCAGCTTCCCGGGGGCTAGCACAGATACGCAGTATTTT. Filled out from reference TRBV5-1 and TRBJ2-3, the complete variable domain reads KAGVTQTPRYLIKTRGQQVTLSCSPISGHRSVSWYQQTPGQGLQFLFEYFSETQRNKGNFPGRFSGRQFSNSRSEMNVSTLELGDSALYLCASSFPGASTDTQYFGPGTRLTVL.

The V and J genes are TRBV5-1 and TRBJ2-2; 9 positions match TRBD1. Unmatched junction bases numbered 9, after V lost 5 bases and J lost 7 bases. The CDR3 totals 15 residues. Germline V gene lookup returns CDR1 SGHRS and CDR2 YFSETQ. In DNA, the CDR3 is TGCGCCAGCAGTTCCAACAGGGGGCGCGACGGGGAGCTGTTTTTT. As protein: CASSSNRGRDGELFF.

The chain carries TRBV5-8 and TRBJ2-2, with TRBD1 matching 7 bases. V lost 6 bases to trimming and J lost 7 bases; unmatched junction nucleotides: 9. The length of the CDR3 is 14 residues. The V gene's germline CDR1 is SGHTS and CDR2 YDEGEE. The CDR3 here is CASTRTGAVGELFF. The CDR3 coding sequence is TGTGCCAGCACCAGAACAGGGGCGGTCGGGGAGCTGTTTTTT.

This clone was seen once. The chain uses TRBV28 and TRBJ2-7; no reliable D call. V dropped 6 bases and J dropped 1 base, with 10 bases sitting between them. Germline assignment: CDR1 MDHEN and CDR2 SYDVKM. The CDR3 contains 13 residues. CDR3 in amino acids: CASRGYRSYEQYV. As DNA, the CDR3 is TGTGCCAGCAGAGGGTATAGGTCCTACGAGCAGTACGTC.

This clone occurred a few times. The chain links TRBV27 to TRBJ1-4; 11 bases are shared with TRBD1. This CDR3 is built from 14 residues. The V and J ends lost 5 bases and 7 bases, in that order; junction bases with no gene match: 3. CDR1 and CDR2 from the germline V gene are MNHEY and SMNVEV (reference sequence). The CDR3 protein is CASSGQGAGEKLFF. DNA for the CDR3: TGTGCCAGCAGTGGACAGGGGGCAGGTGAAAAACTGTTTTTT.

In its sample, this clone was seen a few times. The chain uses TRBV6-1 and TRBJ1-2; 7 nucleotides agree with TRBD1. V lost 2 bases, J lost 10 bases, and 10 bases stayed unmatched. Germline V gene data show CDR1 as MNHNS and CDR2 as SASEGT. CDR3 size: 14 residues. CDR3 DNA sequence: TGTGCCAGCAGTGAACCACAGGGGATAGTACCCTACACCTTC. Protein sequence: CASSEPQGIVPYTF.